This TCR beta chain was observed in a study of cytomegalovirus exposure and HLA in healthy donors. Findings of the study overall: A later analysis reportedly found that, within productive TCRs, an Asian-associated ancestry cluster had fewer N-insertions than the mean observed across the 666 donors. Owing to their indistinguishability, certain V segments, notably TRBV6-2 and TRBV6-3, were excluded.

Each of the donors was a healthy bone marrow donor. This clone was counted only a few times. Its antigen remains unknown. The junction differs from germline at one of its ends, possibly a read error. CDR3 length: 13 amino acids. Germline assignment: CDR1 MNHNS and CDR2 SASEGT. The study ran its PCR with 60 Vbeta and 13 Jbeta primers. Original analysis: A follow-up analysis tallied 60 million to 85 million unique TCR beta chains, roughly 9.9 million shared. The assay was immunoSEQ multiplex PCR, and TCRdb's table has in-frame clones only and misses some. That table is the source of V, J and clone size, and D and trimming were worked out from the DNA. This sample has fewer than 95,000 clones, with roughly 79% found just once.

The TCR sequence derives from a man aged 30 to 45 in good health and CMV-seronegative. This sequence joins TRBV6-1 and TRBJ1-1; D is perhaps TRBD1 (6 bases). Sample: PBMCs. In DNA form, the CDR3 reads TGTGCCAGCAGCAGAACAGGGAACGCTGAAGCTTTCTTT. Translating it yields CASSRTGNAEAFF.